This entry describes one T cell receptor (beta chain). The sample belongs to a study of technical replicates of blood from a handful of donors. Profiled with immunoSEQ multiplex PCR; TCRdb holds only in-frame clones, not every one. The table lists 10,000 to 15,000 clones, 85% to 95% of them singletons. CDR3 length: 17 amino acids. V lost 5 bases, J lost 2 bases, and 8 bases stayed unmatched. The germline V gene has CDR1 MNHEY and CDR2 SMNVEV (reference sequence). The J gene is TRBJ2-3, the V gene TRBV27, with 12 bases lining up with TRBD2. The sample was PBMCs. The origin of this receptor is a human donor in good health. CDR3 nucleotides: TGTGCCAGCAGTCCCCGACTAGCGGGAGAAGCCACAGATACGCAGTATTTT. Protein sequence: CASSPRLAGEATDTQYF.